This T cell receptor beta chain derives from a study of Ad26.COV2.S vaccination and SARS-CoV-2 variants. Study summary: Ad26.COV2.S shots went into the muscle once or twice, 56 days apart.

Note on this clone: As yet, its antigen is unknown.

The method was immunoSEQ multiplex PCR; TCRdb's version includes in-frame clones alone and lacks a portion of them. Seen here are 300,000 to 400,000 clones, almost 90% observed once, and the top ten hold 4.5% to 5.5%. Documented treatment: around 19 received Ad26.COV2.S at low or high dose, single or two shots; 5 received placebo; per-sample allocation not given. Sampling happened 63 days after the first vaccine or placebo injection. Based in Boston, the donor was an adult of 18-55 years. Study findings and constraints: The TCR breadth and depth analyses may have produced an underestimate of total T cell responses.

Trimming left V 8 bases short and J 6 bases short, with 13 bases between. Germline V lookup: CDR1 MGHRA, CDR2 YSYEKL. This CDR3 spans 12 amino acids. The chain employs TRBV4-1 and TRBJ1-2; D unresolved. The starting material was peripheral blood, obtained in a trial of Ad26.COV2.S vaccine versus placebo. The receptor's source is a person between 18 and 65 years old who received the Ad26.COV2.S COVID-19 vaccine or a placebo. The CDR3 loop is CASGASVHGYTF. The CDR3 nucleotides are TGCGCCAGCGGAGCAAGTGTTCATGGCTACACCTTC.